These 5 T cell receptor beta chains came from one sample sequenced in a study of blood T cell repertoires in COVID-19. The assay was immunoSEQ multiplex PCR, and TCRdb's table has in-frame clones only and misses some. Of approximately 230,000 clones in the sample, about nine tenths are singletons; the top ten hold more than 1.5%. The sample was PBMCs or T cells enriched from blood (not recorded which). These receptors all stem from a middle-aged man who had recovered from COVID-19.

The chain joins TRBV6-1 to TRBJ2-1, with a possible D match to TRBD2 (6 bases). Germline V CDR1 and CDR2: MNHNS, SASEGT. V lost 2 bases and J 5 bases, leaving 10 bases between the germline ends. This CDR3 region has 14 residues. CDR3 protein: CASSENIADNEQFF. CDR3 sequence (DNA): TGTGCCAGCAGTGAAAATATAGCGGACAATGAGCAGTTCTTC.

This clone was seen a handful of times. This chain uses TRBV30 with TRBJ1-4; D is unresolved. CDR1 is GTSNPN and CDR2 is SVGIG in the germline V gene (reference sequence). The CDR3 loop spans 12 amino acids. With 5 bases removed from V and 0 bases from J, the gap between germline ends came to 4 bases. The CDR3 coding sequence is TGTGCCTGGGGCTCAACTAATGAAAAACTGTTTTTT. It translates to CAWGSTNEKLFF.

V usage is TRBV3-1 (or the pseudogene TRBV3-2) and J usage is TRBJ2-3, with 8 bases identical to TRBD2. The V segment lost 2 bases and the J segment 6 bases; nucleotides outside the gene matches: 7. Germline CDR1 reads LGHDT; CDR2 reads YNNKEL (reference sequence). The CDR3 contains 15 residues. This CDR3 is CASSQSRSGADTQYF. The CDR3 DNA is TGTGCCAGCAGCCAAAGTCGTAGCGGGGCCGATACGCAGTATTTT.

The chain carries TRBV2 and TRBJ2-7; 13 bases map to TRBD2. V gave up 5 bases and J gave up 7 bases; unmatched junction bases: 5. The CDR3 is 14 amino acids. Germline V gives CDR1 SNHLY, CDR2 FYNNEI. As DNA, the CDR3 is TGTGCCAGCAGTCCGCGACTAGCGGGGGGAGAGCAGTACTTC. Its translation is CASSPRLAGGEQYF.

V and J are TRBV9 and TRBJ2-5; D is undetermined. The CDR3 extends over 13 amino acids. Germline lookup yields CDR1 SGDLS and CDR2 YYNGEE. V dropped 0 bases and J dropped 4 bases, with 7 bases sitting between them. The CDR3 nucleotides are TGTGCCAGCAGCGTAGATATTCGAGAGACCCAGTACTTC. This codes for CASSVDIRETQYF.